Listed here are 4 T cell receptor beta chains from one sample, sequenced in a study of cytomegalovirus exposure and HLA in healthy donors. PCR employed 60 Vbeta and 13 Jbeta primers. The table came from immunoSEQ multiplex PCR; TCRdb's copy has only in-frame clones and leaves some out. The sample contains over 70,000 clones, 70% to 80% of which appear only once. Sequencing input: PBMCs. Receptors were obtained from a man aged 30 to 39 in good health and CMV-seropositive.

The CDR3 reads CASSPRLTSSYEQYF. DNA of the CDR3: TGTGCCAGCTCACCACGCCTCACAAGCTCCTACGAGCAGTACTTC. The rearrangement joins TRBV18 to TRBJ2-7; D ambiguous. V shed 1 base and J shed 0 bases, with 10 bases lying between them. The CDR3 sequence is 15 residues long. The germline gives CDR1 KGHSH, CDR2 LQKENI.

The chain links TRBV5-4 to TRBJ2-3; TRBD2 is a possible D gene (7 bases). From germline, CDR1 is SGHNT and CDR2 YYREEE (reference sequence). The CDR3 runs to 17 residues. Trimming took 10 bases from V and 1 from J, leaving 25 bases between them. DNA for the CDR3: TGTGCCCCCACGGGGGCGCACCAGCGGGAATGCACAGATACGCAGTATTTT. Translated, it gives CAPTGAHQRECTDTQYF.

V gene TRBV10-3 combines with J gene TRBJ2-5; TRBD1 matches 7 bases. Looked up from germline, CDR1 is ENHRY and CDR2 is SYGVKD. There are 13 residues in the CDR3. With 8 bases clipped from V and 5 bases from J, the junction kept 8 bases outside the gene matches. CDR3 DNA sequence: TGTGCCATCCAGAGGGGGCCCCGGGAGACCCAGTACTTC. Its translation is CAIQRGPRETQYF.

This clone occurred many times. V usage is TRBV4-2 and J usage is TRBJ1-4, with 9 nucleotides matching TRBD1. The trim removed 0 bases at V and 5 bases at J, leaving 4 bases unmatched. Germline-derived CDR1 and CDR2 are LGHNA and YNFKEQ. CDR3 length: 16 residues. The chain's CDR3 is CASSQEGGTGNEKLFF. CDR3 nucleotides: TGTGCCAGCAGCCAAGAGGGGGGGACAGGGAATGAAAAACTGTTTTTT.